A selection of T cell receptor beta chains follows, all from one sample in a study of T-cell reconstitution after alpha-beta-depleted transplantation in children. TCRdb processed the PCR reads anew with MiXCR; each CDR3 protein has one entry. The sample yields around 680,000 distinct CDR3 sequences, about 15% seen once. The sample consisted of PBMCs from the stem cell graft donor, taken from the stem cell graft. All receptors come from a human donor who donated a stem cell graft to a child with acute myeloid leukemia. Each CDR3 is given with its conserved first and last residue. A D gene is named only where the DNA matches it firmly. Some rows mark clone size as missing; the rest say once, few, many or name a class of expanded clone.

D	V	J	size	DNA	CDR3
.	TRBV5-1	TRBJ1-1	.	TGCGCCAGCAGCTCTTCCGGGACTCCGCCCGCCCTTGAAGCTTTCTTT	CASSSSGTPPALEAFF
.	TRBV5-1	TRBJ1-1	many	TGTGCCAGCAGCTTAGACAGCAACACTGAAGCTTTCTTT	CASSLDSNTEAFF
TRBD1	TRBV6-5	TRBJ1-1	many	TGTGCCAGCAGTTTCGAACAGGGGGTTACTGAAGCTTTCTTT	CASSFEQGVTEAFF
.	TRBV7-9	TRBJ1-1	many	TGTGCCAGCAGCTTAGATCCCGCGGAAGCTTTCTTT	CASSLDPAEAFF
TRBD2	TRBV4-1	TRBJ2-1	.	TGCGCCAGCAGCCAAGATCCCCGCGGGGGACCAGGAAATGAGCAGTTCTTC	CASSQDPRGGPGNEQFF
TRBD1	TRBV7-2	TRBJ2-7	.	TGTGCCAGCAGCCCACAAATGGGACAGGCACATCGGGAGCAGTACTTC	CASSPQMGQAHREQYF
.	TRBV13	TRBJ2-3	many	TGTGCCAGCAGCCCCGGGACACGAGATACGCAGTATTTT	CASSPGTRDTQYF
.	TRBV12-3/TRBV12-4	TRBJ2-3	few	TGTGCCAGCAGTCGGGACCTAAGGGGGATCACAGATACGCAGTATTTT	CASSRDLRGITDTQYF
TRBD1	TRBV7-2	TRBJ2-1	.	TGTGCCAGCAGCACCGGGACAGGGGAAAATGAGCAGTTCTTC	CASSTGTGENEQFF
.	TRBV4-3	TRBJ1-5	many	TGCGCCAGCAGCCAAGAATGGGGTCAGCCCCAGCATTTT	CASSQEWGQPQHF
.	TRBV21-1	TRBJ1-5	.	TGTGCCAGCAGCAAAGTGGCCGGACCCTATAGCAATCAGCCCCAGCATTTT	CASSKVAGPYSNQPQHF
.	TRBV6-6	TRBJ2-1	many	TGTGCCAGCAGCCTTAGGAGCAATGAGCAGTTCTTC	CASSLRSNEQFF
.	TRBV20-1	TRBJ1-1	few	TGCAGTGCTAATGAAAACAGCTTGAACACTGAAGCTTTCTTT	CSANENSLNTEAFF
TRBD2	TRBV3-1	TRBJ2-5	few	TGTGCCAGCAGACCAGACAGATATGGACGCGGGGGAGAGACCCAGTACTTC	CASRPDRYGRGGETQYF
.	TRBV20-1	TRBJ2-2	many	TGCAGTGCTAGAGGACTGGACCGCGCGAACACCGGGGAGCTGTTTTTT	CSARGLDRANTGELFF
.	TRBV6-1	TRBJ1-1	many	TGTGCCAGCAGGGGTAAGGGCCGAGGCGCTTTCTTT	CASRGKGRGAFF
TRBD1	TRBV18	TRBJ2-7	.	TGTGCCAGCTCCGGGACAGGGGTATCCTACGAGCAGTACTTC	CASSGTGVSYEQYF
.	TRBV7-9	TRBJ2-1	.	TGTGCCAGCAGCTTAGTAGCAGGGGTAAGCTCCTACAATGAGCAGTTCTTC	CASSLVAGVSSYNEQFF
.	TRBV9	TRBJ2-2	many	TGTGCCAGCAGCGCGACAGGGAACACCGGGGAGCTGTTTTTT	CASSATGNTGELFF
.	TRBV20-1	TRBJ2-7	many	TGCAGTGCTGTCCCCGAAACGAATTCCTACGAGCAGTACTTC	CSAVPETNSYEQYF
.	TRBV4-3	TRBJ2-1	many	TGCGCCAGCAGCCAAGATAGGAGTTACAATGAGCAGTTCTTC	CASSQDRSYNEQFF
TRBD2	TRBV3-1	TRBJ2-1	.	TGTGCCAGCAGCCAATTGGTTAGCGGGGTAGGCAATGAGCAGTTCTTC	CASSQLVSGVGNEQFF
.	TRBV12-3/TRBV12-4	TRBJ2-3	few	TGTGCCAGCAGCAGTTTCGAGGGGGGGGATACGCAGTATTTT	CASSSFEGGDTQYF
.	TRBV5-1	TRBJ1-2	few	TGCGCCAGCAGCTTGGGACAGGCGCCCTATGGCTACACCTTC	CASSLGQAPYGYTF
.	TRBV2	TRBJ1-1	.	TGTGCCAGCAGTTTTTCCCCCCAGGGTGGGGTGAACACTGAAGCTTTCTTT	CASSFSPQGGVNTEAFF
TRBD1	TRBV7-2	TRBJ1-4	.	TGTGCCAGCAGCTTAAACAAGGGGGCAGCTAATGAAAAACTGTTTTTT	CASSLNKGAANEKLFF
.	TRBV5-1	TRBJ2-3	few	TGCGCCAGCAGCTTAATCACAGGGCCTAGCACAGATACGCAGTATTTT	CASSLITGPSTDTQYF
.	TRBV7-8	TRBJ1-3	.	TGTGCCAGCAGCCGCGGACAAATTGGAAACACCATATATTTT	CASSRGQIGNTIYF
.	TRBV7-2	TRBJ1-2	many	TGTGCCAGCAGCTTGGAGGGTTATGGCTACACCTTC	CASSLEGYGYTF
TRBD2	TRBV10-3	TRBJ2-1	few	TGTGCCATCAGTGGGCTAGCGGGGGTCTACAATGAGCAGTTCTTC	CAISGLAGVYNEQFF
.	TRBV6-5	TRBJ2-3	.	TGTGCCAGAAGTTACTCGCTATCCAGCACAGATACGCAGTATTTT	CARSYSLSSTDTQYF
.	TRBV10-2	TRBJ2-4	.	TGCGCCAGCAGTGACCAGTCACGCATTCAGTACTTC	CASSDQSRIQYF
TRBD2	TRBV15	TRBJ2-3	few	TGTGCCACCAGCGCGGGGGGGCTAGCGGAGAGCACAGATACGCAGTATTTT	CATSAGGLAESTDTQYF
TRBD1	TRBV20-1	TRBJ1-3	many	TGCAGTGCTAGTGGTCTGCGACAGGGGCACGGAAACACCATATATTTT	CSASGLRQGHGNTIYF
.	TRBV20-1	TRBJ1-5	once	TGCAGTGCTAGAGATTTGGGGCGATTAGGAAATCAGCCCCAGCATTTT	CSARDLGRLGNQPQHF
.	TRBV21-1	TRBJ2-3	.	TGTGCCTATTCCCCAACGGGAACGCAGTATTTT	CAYSPTGTQYF
.	TRBV5-1	TRBJ1-1	.	TGCGCCAGCAGCTTTGGCGACCTGGACACTGAAGCTTTCTTT	CASSFGDLDTEAFF
.	TRBV12-3/TRBV12-4	TRBJ1-1	many	TGTGCCAGCAGTTCGGGGGGGGGAAGGACTGAAGCTTTCTTT	CASSSGGGRTEAFF
.	TRBV5-1	TRBJ1-4	.	TGCGCCAGCAGCGAGTCCACCTCAACTAATGAAAAACTGTTTTTT	CASSESTSTNEKLFF
TRBD2	TRBV20-1	TRBJ2-1	few	TGCAGTGCTAGATCCGGGTCTAGCGGGGGGGGTGAGCAGTTCTTC	CSARSGSSGGGEQFF
.	TRBV7-2	TRBJ1-1	few	TGTGCCAGCAGCCCATATACTGGGGGGAACACTGAAGCTTTCTTT	CASSPYTGGNTEAFF
.	TRBV10-3	TRBJ2-3	few	TGTGCCATCAGTGAGTCAGAAACAGGGACAGATACGCAGTATTTT	CAISESETGTDTQYF
TRBD1	TRBV7-2	TRBJ1-1	few	TGTGCCAGCAGCTATACAGGGGTCGCTGAAGCTTTCTTT	CASSYTGVAEAFF
.	TRBV12-3/TRBV12-4	TRBJ2-1	many	TGTGCCAGCAGTCCAACTACCAGTGTGGAGGATGAGCAGTTCTTC	CASSPTTSVEDEQFF
.	TRBV20-1	TRBJ1-1	.	TGCAGTGCTAGTCCCGGGCCTGAAACTGAAGCTTTCTTT	CSASPGPETEAFF
.	TRBV20-1	TRBJ1-6	many	TGCAGTGCTAGCTCTAGCCCACAGATCCATAATTCACCCCTCCACTTT	CSASSSPQIHNSPLHF
TRBD1	TRBV20-1	TRBJ2-3	.	TGCAGTGCACCGACAGGGGGTATGAGGATGGATACGCAGTATTTT	CSAPTGGMRMDTQYF
.	TRBV6-5	TRBJ2-7	many	TGTGCCAGCAGTTCCGGATCCCCCCAATACGAGCAGTACTTC	CASSSGSPQYEQYF
.	TRBV10-2	TRBJ1-2	many	TGCGCCAGCAGTGATAACAGATGGGATGGCTACACCTTC	CASSDNRWDGYTF
TRBD1	TRBV11-2	TRBJ2-5	.	TGTTCCAGCAGCTTAGAGGGAGCCCTGACAGGGTACCAAGAGACCCAGTACTTC	CSSSLEGALTGYQETQYF
.	TRBV7-9	TRBJ2-5	few	TGTGCCAGCAGCGAACAGGGCGTCCTGGGGACCCAGTACTTC	CASSEQGVLGTQYF
.	TRBV29-1	TRBJ2-2	many	TGCAGCGTTGAAGCCCGGGGTGATACAGGGGAGCTGTTTTTT	CSVEARGDTGELFF
TRBD1	TRBV5-6	TRBJ1-1	many	TGTGCCAGCAGGCGGGTAGACAGGGGTAACACTGAAGCTTTCTTT	CASRRVDRGNTEAFF